This T cell receptor beta chain was recorded in a study of blood T cell repertoires in COVID-19. Study overall: Sources were T cells, B-cell-depleted T cells, or PBMCs; the material itself was cDNA or gDNA.

V shed 1 base and J shed 10 bases, with 14 bases lying between them. This CDR3 spans 15 amino acids. Germline V CDR1 and CDR2: SGHTA, FQGNSA. Original methodology: Researchers report that nucleated cell counts were estimated from reference gene primer amplification. Sequencing used immunoSEQ multiplex PCR; TCRdb keeps in-frame clones, though not all of them. V and J calls and clone size are given by that table; D and trimming were obtained from the DNA. The table records more than 110,000 clones, 75% to 90% of them present only once. The sequence came from a woman of 80 years or more with acute or convalescent COVID-19. The chain links TRBV7-2 to TRBJ1-6; D might be TRBD1 (5 bases). Sequenced input: peripheral blood. CDR3 residues: CASSLGQGVLSPLHF. The DNA of the CDR3 is TGTGCCAGCAGCTTAGGGCAGGGCGTTCTATCACCCCTCCACTTT.